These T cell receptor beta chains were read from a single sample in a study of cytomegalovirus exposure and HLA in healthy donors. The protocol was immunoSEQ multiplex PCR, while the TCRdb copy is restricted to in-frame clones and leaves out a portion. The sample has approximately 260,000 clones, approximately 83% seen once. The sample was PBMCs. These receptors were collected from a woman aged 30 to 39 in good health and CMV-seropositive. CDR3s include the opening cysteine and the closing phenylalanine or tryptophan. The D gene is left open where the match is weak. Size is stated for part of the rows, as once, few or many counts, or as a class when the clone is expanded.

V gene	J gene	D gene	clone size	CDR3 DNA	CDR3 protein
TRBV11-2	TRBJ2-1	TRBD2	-	TGTGCCAGCAGCTTAGAAAGCGGGAGGGCTTTTGAGCAGTTCTTC	CASSLESGRAFEQFF
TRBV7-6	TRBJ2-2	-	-	TGTGCCAGCAGCCGGCTAGCGAACACCGGGGAGCTGTTTTTT	CASSRLANTGELFF
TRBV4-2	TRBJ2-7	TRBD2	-	TGTGCCAGCAGCCAAGCCCCCAGCGGGGAGGGGGAGCAGTACTTC	CASSQAPSGEGEQYF
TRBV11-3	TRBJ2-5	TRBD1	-	TGTGCCAGCAGTCTCCGGGACAGTCAAGAGACCCAGTACTTC	CASSLRDSQETQYF
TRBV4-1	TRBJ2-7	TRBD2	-	TGCGCCAGCAGCCAAGGTAGCGGGTCGGGATACGAGCAGTACTTC	CASSQGSGSGYEQYF
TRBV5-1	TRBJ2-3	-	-	TGCGCCAGCAGCTCCCTAAGCACAGATACGCAGTATTTT	CASSSLSTDTQYF
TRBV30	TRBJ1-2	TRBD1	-	TGTGCCTGGAGTGGATGGGGACAGGGGCCCAGTGACTATGGCTACACCTTC	CAWSGWGQGPSDYGYTF
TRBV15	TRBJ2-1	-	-	TGTGCCACCAGCAGGGACTCCGACAATGAGCAGTTCTTC	CATSRDSDNEQFF
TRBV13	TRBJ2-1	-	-	TGTGCCAGCAGCCTCACAGGGAACAATGAGCAGTTCTTC	CASSLTGNNEQFF
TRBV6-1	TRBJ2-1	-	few	TGTGCCAGCAGTGTGGAGCGGAAGTACAATGAGCAGTTCTTC	CASSVERKYNEQFF
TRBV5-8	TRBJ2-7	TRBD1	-	TGTGCCAGCAGATGGAGGGCAGGGGGCCACGAGCAGTACTTC	CASRWRAGGHEQYF
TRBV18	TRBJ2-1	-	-	TGTGCCAGCGCCCCCAGTGATGAGCAGTTCTTC	CASAPSDEQFF
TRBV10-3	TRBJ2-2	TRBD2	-	TGTGCCATCAGCTCCCTGACTAGCAAAGTCACCGGGGAGCTGTTTTTT	CAISSLTSKVTGELFF
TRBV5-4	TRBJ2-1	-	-	TGTGCCAGCAGCCCCGACAGGTCTTACAATGAGCAGTTCTTC	CASSPDRSYNEQFF
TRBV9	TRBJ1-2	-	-	TGTGCCAGCAGCTCACAGGAGTTCTATGGCTACACCTTC	CASSSQEFYGYTF